These T cell receptor beta chains were read from a single sample in a study of T cell responses to AZD1222 COVID-19 vaccine. The assay was immunoSEQ multiplex PCR, and TCRdb's table has in-frame clones only and misses some. Of fewer than 150,000 clones listed, almost 90% are singletons. This specimen consisted of peripheral blood, obtained 28 days after the second AZD1222 dose. The source of these receptors is an adult who received the AZD1222 COVID-19 vaccine. Each CDR3 is given with its conserved first and last residue. The D gene is left open where the match is weak. Clone size is given for some rows only: seen once, a few or many times, or a class if the clone is expanded.

>TRBV7-9|TRBD2|.|TRBJ2-7
CASSTERESSPYEQYF
TGTGCCAGCAGTACCGAGCGGGAGTCTTCCCCCTACGAGCAGTACTTC
>TRBV30|TRBD1|.|TRBJ1-4
CAWSVTTGVKLFF
TGTGCCTGGAGTGTTACAACAGGGGTAAAACTGTTTTTT
>TRBV30|.|.|TRBJ1-2
CACEYLANYGYTF
TGTGCCTGTGAATATTTAGCTAACTATGGCTACACCTTC
>TRBV18|.|.|TRBJ1-1
CASSLWGRMEAFF
TGTGCCAGCTCACTTTGGGGCCGTATGGAAGCTTTCTTT
>TRBV15|.|.|TRBJ2-3
CATSRDLGGTDTQYF
TGTGCCACCAGCAGAGATCTTGGGGGGACAGATACGCAGTATTTT
>TRBV20-1|.|.|TRBJ2-6
CSASIDSGANVLTF
TGCAGTGCTAGTATAGATTCTGGGGCCAACGTCCTGACTTTC
>TRBV6-6|.|.|TRBJ1-4
CASSKAGTGGEKLFF
TGTGCCAGCAGTAAAGCCGGGACCGGGGGTGAAAAACTGTTTTTT
>TRBV28|.|.|TRBJ1-4
CASTAATNEKLFF
TGTGCCAGCACGGCAGCAACTAATGAAAAACTGTTTTTT
>TRBV6-5|TRBD1|.|TRBJ1-3
CASKPGDSSGNTIYF
TGTGCCAGCAAACCTGGGGACAGCTCTGGAAACACCATATATTTT
>TRBV2|TRBD1|.|TRBJ1-6
CASRGQVGDSPLHF
TGTGCCAGCAGGGGACAGGTGGGAGATTCACCCCTCCACTTT
>TRBV19|TRBD2|few|TRBJ2-7
CASSRDYLYEQYF
TGTGCCAGTAGTAGGGACTACCTCTACGAGCAGTACTTC
>TRBV5-6|TRBD2|.|TRBJ2-1
CASSLPGLATLEQFF
TGTGCCAGCAGCTTGCCAGGACTAGCGACACTCGAGCAGTTCTTC
>TRBV28|.|.|TRBJ2-3
CASSFPPPGSGITDTQYF
TGTGCCAGCAGTTTTCCCCCGCCCGGTAGCGGAATCACAGATACGCAGTATTTT
>TRBV5-8|.|.|TRBJ2-5
CASSSRQANQETQYF
TGTGCCAGCAGCTCAAGACAGGCAAACCAAGAGACCCAGTACTTC